This T cell receptor beta chain was sequenced during a study of cytomegalovirus exposure and HLA in healthy donors. Study-wide results and limits: TCR beta sequences reportedly predicted most subjects' HLA-A and HLA-B alleles accurately. Links to common viral pathogens appeared, in a later analysis, for several of the most significant clusters. Being indistinguishable, some V segments were excluded, TRBV6-2 and TRBV6-3 among them.

It was with 60 Vbeta and 13 Jbeta primers that the PCR ran. Measured with immunoSEQ multiplex PCR; TCRdb has only the in-frame clones, and not every one. Found here are some 200,000 clones, 60% to 85% of them singletons; the top ten hold around a sixth. The V gene lost 0 bases and the J gene lost 8 bases, with 10 bases spanning the gap. This CDR3 spans 13 amino acids. The germline V gene encodes CDR1 MNHNS and CDR2 SASEGT. Of note for this clone: Its antigen is currently unknown.

The sequenced sample was PBMCs. J is TRBJ1-2 and V is TRBV6-1; D uncertain. The receptor was isolated from a man aged 35 to 55 in good health and CMV-seronegative. CDR3 protein: CASSEALPRGYTF. CDR3 coding DNA: TGTGCCAGCAGTGAAGCACTCCCGAGAGGCTACACCTTC.